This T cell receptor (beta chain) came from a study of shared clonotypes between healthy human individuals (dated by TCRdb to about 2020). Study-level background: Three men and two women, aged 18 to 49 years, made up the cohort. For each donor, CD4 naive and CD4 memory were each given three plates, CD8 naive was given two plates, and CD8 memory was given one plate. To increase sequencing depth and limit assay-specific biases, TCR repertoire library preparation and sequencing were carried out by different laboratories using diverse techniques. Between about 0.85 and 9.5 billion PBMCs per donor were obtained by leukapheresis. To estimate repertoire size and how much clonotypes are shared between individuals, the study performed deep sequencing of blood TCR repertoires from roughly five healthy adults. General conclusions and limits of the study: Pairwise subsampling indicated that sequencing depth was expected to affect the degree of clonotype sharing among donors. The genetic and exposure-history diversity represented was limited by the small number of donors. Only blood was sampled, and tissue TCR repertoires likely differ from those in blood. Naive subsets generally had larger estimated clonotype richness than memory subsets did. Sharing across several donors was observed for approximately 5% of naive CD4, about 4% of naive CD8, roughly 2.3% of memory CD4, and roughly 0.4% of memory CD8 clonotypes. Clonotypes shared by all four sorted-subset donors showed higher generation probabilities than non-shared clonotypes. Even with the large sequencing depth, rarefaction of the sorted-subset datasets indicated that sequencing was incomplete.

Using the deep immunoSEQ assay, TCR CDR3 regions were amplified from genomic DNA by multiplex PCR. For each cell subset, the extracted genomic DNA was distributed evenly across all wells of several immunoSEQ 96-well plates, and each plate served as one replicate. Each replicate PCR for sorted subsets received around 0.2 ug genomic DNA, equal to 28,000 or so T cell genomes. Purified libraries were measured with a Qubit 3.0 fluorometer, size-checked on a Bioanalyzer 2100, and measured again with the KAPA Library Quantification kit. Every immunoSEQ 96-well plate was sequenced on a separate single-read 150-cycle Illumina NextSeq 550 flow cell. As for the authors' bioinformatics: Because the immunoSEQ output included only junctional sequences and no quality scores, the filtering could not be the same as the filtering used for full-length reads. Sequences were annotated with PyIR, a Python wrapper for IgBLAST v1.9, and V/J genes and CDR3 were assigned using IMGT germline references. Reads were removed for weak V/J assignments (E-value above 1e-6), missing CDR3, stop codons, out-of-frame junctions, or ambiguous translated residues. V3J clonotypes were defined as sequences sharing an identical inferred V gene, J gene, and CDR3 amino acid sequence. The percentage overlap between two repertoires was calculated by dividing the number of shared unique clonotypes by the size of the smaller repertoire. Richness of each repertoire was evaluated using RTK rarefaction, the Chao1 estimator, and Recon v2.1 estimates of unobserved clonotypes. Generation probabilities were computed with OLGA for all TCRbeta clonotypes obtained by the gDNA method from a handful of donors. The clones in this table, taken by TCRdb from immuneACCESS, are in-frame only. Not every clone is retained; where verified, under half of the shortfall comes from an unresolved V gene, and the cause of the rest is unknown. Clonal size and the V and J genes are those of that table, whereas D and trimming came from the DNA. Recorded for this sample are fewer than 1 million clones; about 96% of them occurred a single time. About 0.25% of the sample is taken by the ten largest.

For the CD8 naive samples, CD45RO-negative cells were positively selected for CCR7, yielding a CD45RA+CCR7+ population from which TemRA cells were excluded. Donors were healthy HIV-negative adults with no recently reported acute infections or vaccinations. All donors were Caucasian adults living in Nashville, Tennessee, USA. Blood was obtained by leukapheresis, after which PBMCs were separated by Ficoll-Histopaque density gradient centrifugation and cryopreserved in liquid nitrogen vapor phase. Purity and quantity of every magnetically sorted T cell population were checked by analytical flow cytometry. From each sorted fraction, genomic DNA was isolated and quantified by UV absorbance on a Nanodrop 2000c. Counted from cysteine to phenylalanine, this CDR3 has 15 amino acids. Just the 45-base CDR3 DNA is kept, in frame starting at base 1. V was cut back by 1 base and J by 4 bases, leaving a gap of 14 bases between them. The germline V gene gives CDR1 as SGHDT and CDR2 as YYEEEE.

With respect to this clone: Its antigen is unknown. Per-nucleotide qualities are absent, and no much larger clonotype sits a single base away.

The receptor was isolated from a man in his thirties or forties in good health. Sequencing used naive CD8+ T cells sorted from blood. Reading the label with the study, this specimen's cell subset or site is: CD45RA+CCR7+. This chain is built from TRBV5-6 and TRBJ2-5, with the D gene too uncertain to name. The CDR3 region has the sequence CASSLPSGRTETQYF. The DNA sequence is TGTGCCAGCAGCTTGCCTAGTGGTAGGACAGAGACCCAGTACTTC.